One and the same sample provided the 9 T cell receptor beta chains below, sequenced in a study of a mutant IDH1 vaccine in newly diagnosed glioma (dated by TCRdb to the early 2020s). Preparation of the library involved the immunoSEQ multiplex PCR assay. This immuneACCESS table, as held by TCRdb, lists in-frame sequences with V and J called but not all clones. Of the missing ones, under half trace to an unresolved V gene in checked studies; the others have no known cause. This sample comprises over 60,000 clones, about 89% of them detected only once. 1.5% to 2.5% of the sample goes to the ten largest clones. The time point label corresponds to: week 11, during vaccination. Each vaccine dose was 300 ug of a 20-mer mutant IDH1 peptide in Montanide, given subcutaneously with topical imiquimod. The antigens of these receptors remain unknown. Source: PBMCs, taken from a glioma patient whose treatment included an IDH1 peptide vaccine. These receptors were collected from a man aged 40-55 years with glioma.

This chain joins TRBV2 and TRBJ2-2; 7 positions agree with TRBD2. The V segment lost 3 bases and the J segment 0 bases; nucleotides outside the gene matches: 4. The germline CDR1 and CDR2 sequences are SNHLY and FYNNEI. There are 16 residues in the CDR3. The CDR3 region has the DNA TGTGCCAGCAGTGATGTTAGCGGGTCGAACACCGGGGAGCTGTTTTTT. This codes for CASSDVSGSNTGELFF.

The V and J genes are TRBV16 and TRBJ1-5; TRBD1 agrees at 9 bases. V gave up 4 bases and J gave up 5 bases; unmatched junction bases: 6. This CDR3 region has 15 residues. Germline CDR1 KGHSY, CDR2 FQNENV. The CDR3 region is CASSPAGTGHQPQHF. The CDR3 DNA follows: TGTGCCAGCAGCCCGGCTGGGACAGGGCATCAGCCCCAGCATTTT.

V gene TRBV28 combines with J gene TRBJ2-7; perhaps TRBD2 as D (7 bases). The CDR3 has 15 residues. V lost 1 base and J 6 bases, leaving 16 bases between the germline ends. CDR1 and CDR2 (germline): MDHEN, SYDVKM. This CDR3 is CASSLLDGGRLEQYF. The CDR3 coding sequence is TGTGCCAGCAGTTTATTGGACGGGGGGCGTCTCGAGCAGTACTTC.

This chain joins TRBV6-1 and TRBJ1-1, with TRBD1 identical over 8 bases. The germline gives CDR1 MNHNS, CDR2 SASEGT. With 4 bases clipped from V and 4 bases from J, the junction kept 8 bases outside the gene matches. The CDR3 covers 15 residues. The CDR3 sequence is CASSAYRGMSTEAFF. As DNA, the CDR3 is TGTGCCAGCAGTGCCTACAGGGGGATGAGCACTGAAGCTTTCTTT.

V usage is TRBV28 and J usage is TRBJ1-4; unclear D gene. Trimming removed 1 base from V and 6 bases from J, with 0 bases in between. In germline, CDR1 is MDHEN, CDR2 SYDVKM. The CDR3 loop spans 11 amino acids. The CDR3 here is CASSLYEKLFF. The CDR3 DNA reads TGTGCCAGCAGTTTATATGAAAAACTGTTTTTT. The entire variable domain, with the rest obtained from reference TRBV28 and TRBJ1-4, is as follows: DVKVTQSSRYLVKRTGEKVFLECVQDMDHENMFWYRQDPGLGLRLIYFSYDVKMKEKGDIPEGYSVSREKKERFSLILESASTNQTSMYLCASSLYEKLFFGSGTQLSVL.

This chain joins TRBV15 and TRBJ2-7; D is possibly TRBD1 (6 bases). Germline CDR1 reads LNHNV; CDR2 reads YYDKDF (reference sequence). Trimming pared 5 bases from V and 4 bases from J, leaving 12 bases between. CDR3 size: 13 residues. CDR3 in amino acids: CATSRRTDYEQYF. CDR3 DNA: TGTGCCACCAGCCGCCGGACAGATTACGAGCAGTACTTC.

V and J are TRBV6-6 and TRBJ1-1; possible D gene TRBD1, 5 bases. This CDR3 spans 16 amino acids. V lost 7 bases and J 0 bases, leaving 18 bases between the germline ends. Germline CDR1 is MNHNY and CDR2 is SVGAGI (reference sequence). The CDR3 protein is CASTTGGGMMNTEAFF. The CDR3 coding sequence is TGTGCCAGCACCACGGGTGGGGGAATGATGAACACTGAAGCTTTCTTT.

The table lists this clone with a few counts. V gene TRBV6-1 combines with J gene TRBJ1-4; the D is unclear. Trimming removed 0 bases at V and 4 bases at J, with 12 bases between. In germline, CDR1 is MNHNS, CDR2 SASEGT. There are 16 residues in the CDR3. The CDR3 DNA reads TGTGCCAGCAGTGAAGCGGGGAGAGACTATAATGAAAAACTGTTTTTT. Its translation is CASSEAGRDYNEKLFF.

The J gene is TRBJ2-2, the V gene TRBV2, with 11 bases fitting TRBD2. The CDR3 extends over 16 amino acids. Losses at the gene ends were 2 bases for V and 5 bases for J; bases not matched to a gene: 4. CDR1 is SNHLY and CDR2 is FYNNEI in the germline V gene. Here the CDR3 reads CASSEILAGATGELFF. CDR3 nucleotide sequence: TGTGCCAGCAGTGAAATACTAGCGGGAGCTACCGGGGAGCTGTTTTTT.